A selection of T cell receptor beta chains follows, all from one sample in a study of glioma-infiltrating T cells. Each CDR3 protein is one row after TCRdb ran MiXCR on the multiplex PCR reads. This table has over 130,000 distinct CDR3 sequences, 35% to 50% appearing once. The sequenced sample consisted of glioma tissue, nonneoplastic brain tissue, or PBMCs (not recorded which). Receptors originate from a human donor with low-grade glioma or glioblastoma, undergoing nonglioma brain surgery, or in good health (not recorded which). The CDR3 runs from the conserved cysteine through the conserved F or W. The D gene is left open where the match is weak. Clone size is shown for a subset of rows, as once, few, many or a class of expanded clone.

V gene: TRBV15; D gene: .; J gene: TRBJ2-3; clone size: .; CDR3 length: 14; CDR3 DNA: TGTGCCACCAGCAGTCCCCTGAGCACAGATACGCAGTATTTT; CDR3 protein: CATSSPLSTDTQYF
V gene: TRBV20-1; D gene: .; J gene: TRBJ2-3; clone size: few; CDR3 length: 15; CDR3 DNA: TGCAGTGCCCAACCCTTAGTTCGGAGCACAGATACGCAGTATTTT; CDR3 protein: CSAQPLVRSTDTQYF
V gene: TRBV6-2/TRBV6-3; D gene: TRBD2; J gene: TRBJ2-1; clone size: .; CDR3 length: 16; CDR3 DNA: TGTGCCAGCGCCGTAACTAGCGGCTTAACCTACAATGAGCAGTTCTTC; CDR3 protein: CASAVTSGLTYNEQFF
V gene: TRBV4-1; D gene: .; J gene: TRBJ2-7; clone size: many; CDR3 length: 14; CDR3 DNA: TGCGCCAGCAGCCAACTCGAGTTGGGGTACGAGCAGTACTTC; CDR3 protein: CASSQLELGYEQYF
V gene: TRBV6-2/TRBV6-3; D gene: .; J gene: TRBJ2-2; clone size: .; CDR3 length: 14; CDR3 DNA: TGTGCCAGCATTGTGGGACCGAACACCGGGGAGCTGTTTTTT; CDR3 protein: CASIVGPNTGELFF
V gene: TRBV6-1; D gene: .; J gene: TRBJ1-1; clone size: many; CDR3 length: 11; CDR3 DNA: TGTGCCAGCAGAATGGTGGGGGAGGCTTTCTTT; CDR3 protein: CASRMVGEAFF
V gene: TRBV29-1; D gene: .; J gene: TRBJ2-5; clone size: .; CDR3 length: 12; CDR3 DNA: TGCAGCGTTGAAGGAACCGAAGAGACCCAGTACTTC; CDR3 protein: CSVEGTEETQYF
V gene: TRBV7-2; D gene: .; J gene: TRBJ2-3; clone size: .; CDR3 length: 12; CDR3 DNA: TGTGCCCGCTGTAGGTCCACAGATACGCAGTATTTT; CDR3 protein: CARCRSTDTQYF
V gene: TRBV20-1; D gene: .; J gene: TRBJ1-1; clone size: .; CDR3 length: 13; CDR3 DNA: TGCAGTGTCGACTCTGGGGGGAACACTGAAGCTTTCTTT; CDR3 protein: CSVDSGGNTEAFF
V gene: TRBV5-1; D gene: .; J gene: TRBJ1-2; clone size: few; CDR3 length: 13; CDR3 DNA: TGCGCCAGCAGCGGGACCCTCGCGGATGGCTACACCTTC; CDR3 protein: CASSGTLADGYTF
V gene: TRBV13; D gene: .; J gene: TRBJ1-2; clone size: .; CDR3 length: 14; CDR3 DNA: TGTGCCAGCAGCCTACTAGGACAGCTCCATGGCTACACCTTC; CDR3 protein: CASSLLGQLHGYTF
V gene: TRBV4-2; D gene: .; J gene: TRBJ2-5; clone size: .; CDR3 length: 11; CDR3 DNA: TGTGCCAGCAGCCAAGGGTCGGCCCAGTACTTC; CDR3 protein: CASSQGSAQYF
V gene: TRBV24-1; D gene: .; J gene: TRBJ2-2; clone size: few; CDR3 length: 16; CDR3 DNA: TGTGCCACCAGTGATTTGCGCCAGGGAGTCACCGGGGAGCTGTTTTTT; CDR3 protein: CATSDLRQGVTGELFF
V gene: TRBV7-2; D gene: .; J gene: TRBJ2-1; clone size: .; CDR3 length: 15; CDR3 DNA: TGTGCCAGCAGCCGAGGGGTGGGGGGCTACAATGAGCAGTTCTTC; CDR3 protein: CASSRGVGGYNEQFF
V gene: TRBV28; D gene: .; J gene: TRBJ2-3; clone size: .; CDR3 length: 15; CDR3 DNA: TGTGCCAGCAGCCCTTCGGGACGGTACACAGATACGCAGTATTTT; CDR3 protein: CASSPSGRYTDTQYF
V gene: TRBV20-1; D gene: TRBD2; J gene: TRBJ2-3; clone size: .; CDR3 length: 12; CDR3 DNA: TGCAGTGAGACTAGCGGAACAGATACGCAGTATTTT; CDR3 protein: CSETSGTDTQYF
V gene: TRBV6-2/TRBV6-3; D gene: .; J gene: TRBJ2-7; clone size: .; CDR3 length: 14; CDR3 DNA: TGTGCCAGCAGTTACTCCGCCAGGACCTACGAGCAGTACTTC; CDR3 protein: CASSYSARTYEQYF
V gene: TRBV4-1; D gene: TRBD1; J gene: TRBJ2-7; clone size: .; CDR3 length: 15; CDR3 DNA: TGCGCCAGCAGCCTACTCGACAGGGGAATCTACGAGCAGTACTTC; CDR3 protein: CASSLLDRGIYEQYF
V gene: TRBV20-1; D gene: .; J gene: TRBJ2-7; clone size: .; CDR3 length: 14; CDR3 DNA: TGCAGTGCTAGAGACCTCCTGGACACCCACGAGCAGTACTTC; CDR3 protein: CSARDLLDTHEQYF
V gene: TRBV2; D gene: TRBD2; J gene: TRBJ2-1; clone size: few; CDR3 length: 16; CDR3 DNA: TGTGCCAGCGATCAGGAAGCGGGGGGTGTAACCGATGAGCAGTTCTTC; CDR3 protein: CASDQEAGGVTDEQFF
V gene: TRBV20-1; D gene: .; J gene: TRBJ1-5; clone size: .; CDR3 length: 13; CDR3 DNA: TGCAGTGCTCTAGCTCGGGTGGATCAGCCCCAGCATTTT; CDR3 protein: CSALARVDQPQHF
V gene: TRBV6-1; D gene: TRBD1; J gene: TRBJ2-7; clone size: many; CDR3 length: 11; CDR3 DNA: TGTGCCAGCAGGGACAGGGACGAGCAGTACTTC; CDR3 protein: CASRDRDEQYF
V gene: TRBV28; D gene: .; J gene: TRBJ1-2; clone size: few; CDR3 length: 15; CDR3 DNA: TGTGCCAGCAGTTTATTGGGCGGGGGCGACTATGGCTACACCTTC; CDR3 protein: CASSLLGGGDYGYTF
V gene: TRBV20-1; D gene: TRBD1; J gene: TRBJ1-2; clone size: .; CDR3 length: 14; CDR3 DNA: TGCAGTGCTACGACCGGGACAGGGGTCTATGGCTACACCTTC; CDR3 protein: CSATTGTGVYGYTF
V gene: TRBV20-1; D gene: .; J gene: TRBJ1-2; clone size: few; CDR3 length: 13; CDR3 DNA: TGCAGTGCAAACGAGAAAGCTAACTATGGCTACACCTTC; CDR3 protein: CSANEKANYGYTF